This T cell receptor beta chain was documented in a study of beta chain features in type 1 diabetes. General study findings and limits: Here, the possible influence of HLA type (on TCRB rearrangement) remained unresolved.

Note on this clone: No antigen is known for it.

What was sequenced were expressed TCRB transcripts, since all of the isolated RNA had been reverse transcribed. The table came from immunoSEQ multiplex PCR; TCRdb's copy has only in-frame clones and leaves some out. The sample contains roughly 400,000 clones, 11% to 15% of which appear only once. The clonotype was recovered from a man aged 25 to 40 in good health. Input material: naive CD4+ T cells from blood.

The CDR3 DNA sequence: TGTGCCAGCAGTTCCACTAGCGGCAATTACAATGAGCAGTTCTTC. Its translation: CASSSTSGNYNEQFF. This chain connects TRBV6-5 to TRBJ2-1; 8 bases line up with TRBD2. CDR1 and CDR2 (germline): MNHEY, SVGAGI. The CDR3 totals 15 residues. V lost 4 bases, J lost 4 bases, and 6 bases stayed unmatched.